The 28 T cell receptor beta chains below all came from one sample that was sequenced in a study of blood T cell repertoires in COVID-19. Sequencing used immunoSEQ multiplex PCR; TCRdb keeps in-frame clones, though not all of them. The table lists over 450,000 clones, about 89% of them singletons. What was sequenced was peripheral blood. These receptors originate from a woman between 45 and 65 years old with COVID-19, enrolled during active disease.

This sequence joins TRBV27 and TRBJ2-2; D perhaps matches TRBD2 (7 bases). CDR1 and CDR2 (germline): MNHEY, SMNVEV (reference sequence). Trimming left V 4 bases short and J 8 bases short, with 17 bases between. The CDR3 runs to 15 residues. The CDR3 here is CASSSRGGGGGELFF. In nucleotides, the CDR3 is TGTGCCAGCAGTTCGAGGGGGGGAGGTGGAGGGGAGCTGTTTTTT.

This clone appeared a few times. CDR3 nucleotides: TGTGCCAGCAGTTTTGGTGGACAGTTCAGCAATCAGCCCCAGCATTTT. As protein: CASSFGGQFSNQPQHF. The rearrangement links TRBV28 to TRBJ1-5; tentatively, D is TRBD1 (6 bases). Germline V CDR1 and CDR2: MDHEN, SYDVKM. The V end lost 3 bases, the J end lost 1 base, and 13 bases lay between the germline ends. This CDR3 region has 16 residues.

Only a few counts were recorded for this clone. The chain has TRBV5-4 and TRBJ1-1; D might be TRBD1 (6 bases). The V end was cut by 4 bases, the J end by 1 base, with 11 bases between. Germline CDR1 reads SGHNT; CDR2 reads YYREEE (reference sequence). This CDR3 has 14 amino acids. The CDR3 DNA follows: TGTGCCAGCAGCGGTAACAGGGAGAACACTGAAGCTTTCTTT. Translated: CASSGNRENTEAFF.

This chain links TRBV2 with TRBJ2-2; D not resolved. The V gene lost 8 bases and the J gene lost 6 bases, with 10 bases spanning the gap. The CDR3 is 12 amino acids. CDR1 is SNHLY, CDR2 FYNNEI, per germline. Written as DNA, the CDR3 is TGTGCCAGCTCCCTAGATTCCGGGGAGCTGTTTTTT. Amino acid sequence: CASSLDSGELFF.

The V call is TRBV7-6, the J call TRBJ2-3; D may be TRBD1 (6 bases). The CDR3 has 14 residues. CDR1 SGHVS and CDR2 FNYEAQ come from the germline V gene. V dropped 3 bases and J dropped 6 bases, with 13 bases sitting between them. CDR3 bases: TGTGCCAGCAGCTTTTCAGGACAGAAGGATACGCAGTATTTT. As protein: CASSFSGQKDTQYF.

V and J are TRBV6-5 and TRBJ1-2, with 7 bases matching TRBD1. V gave up 6 bases and J gave up 2 bases; unmatched junction bases: 3. CDR1 and CDR2 from the germline V gene are MNHEY and SVGAGI. The CDR3 runs 13 residues. CDR3 protein: CASSEGQNYGYTF. The CDR3 nucleotides read TGTGCCAGCAGCGAGGGACAGAACTATGGCTACACCTTC.

V is TRBV5-4 and J is TRBJ2-1; no reliable D call. The CDR3 covers 14 residues. Germline V gene data show CDR1 as SGHNT and CDR2 as YYREEE (reference sequence). V was pared by 7 bases and J by 4 bases, with 15 bases between. Here the CDR3 reads CASATTREYNEQFF. For the CDR3, the DNA is TGTGCCAGCGCAACTACCAGAGAATACAATGAGCAGTTCTTC.

This chain connects TRBV6-5 to TRBJ1-1; tentative D call: TRBD1 (5 bases). This CDR3 comprises 14 residues. V was shortened by 5 bases and J by 3 bases, with 13 bases between the two germline ends. The germline V gene has CDR1 MNHEY and CDR2 SVGAGI. The DNA for the CDR3 is TGTGCCAGCAGTCCTATGGGGGAGGACACTGAAGCTTTCTTT. It encodes CASSPMGEDTEAFF.

The V gene is TRBV6-4, the J gene TRBJ2-1; 7 positions match TRBD2. J was trimmed by 8 bases and V by 0 bases; bases with no gene match: 4. This CDR3 comprises 14 residues. CDR1 is MRHNA, CDR2 SNTAGT, per germline. The CDR3 spells CASSDSGRGYEQFF. In DNA form, the CDR3 reads TGTGCCAGCAGTGACTCGGGGCGGGGGTATGAGCAGTTCTTC.

This sequence joins TRBV27 and TRBJ2-7; D possibly corresponds to TRBD1 (5 bases). CDR1 and CDR2 from the germline V gene are MNHEY and SMNVEV (reference sequence). The CDR3 covers 12 residues. The germline V and J ends were trimmed by 5 bases and 2 bases, with 7 bases remaining between them. The CDR3 sequence is CASSQGPYEQYF. For the CDR3, the DNA is TGTGCCAGCAGTCAGGGCCCCTACGAGCAGTACTTC.

The rearrangement joins TRBV9 to TRBJ2-7, with TRBD1 matching over 7 bases. With 4 bases clipped from V and 4 bases from J, the junction kept 5 bases outside the gene matches. The germline V gene has CDR1 SGDLS and CDR2 YYNGEE. The CDR3 covers 13 residues. The CDR3 DNA reads as TGTGCCAGCAGCCCGGGACAGTCGTACGAGCAGTACTTC. Its translation: CASSPGQSYEQYF.

This chain uses TRBV5-5 with TRBJ2-7; 14 nucleotides match TRBD2. Germline V gives CDR1 SGHKS, CDR2 YYEKEE (reference sequence). The CDR3 sequence is 17 residues long. V trimming: 3 bases; J trimming: 0 bases; junction bases outside the gene matches: 5. In nucleotides, the CDR3 is TGTGCCAGCAGCTGGACTAGCGGGGGGTCCAGCTCCTACGAGCAGTACTTC. It yields the protein CASSWTSGGSSSYEQYF. Combining the CDR3 with reference TRBV5-5 and TRBJ2-7 gives the whole variable domain DAGVTQSPTHLIKTRGQQVTLRCSPISGHKSVSWYQQVLGQGPQFIFQYYEKEERGRGNFPDRFSARQFPNYSSELNVNALLLGDSALYLCASSWTSGGSSSYEQYFGPGTRLTVT.

This clone has just one count. The chain couples TRBV19 to TRBJ2-7; 8 nucleotides align to TRBD1. This CDR3 comprises 14 residues. Germline CDR1 LNHDA, CDR2 SQIVND (reference sequence). Trimming removed 8 bases from V and 0 bases from J; junction bases left unmatched: 6. The CDR3, as DNA: TGTGCCAGTGGCGGACAGGGAGACTCCTACGAGCAGTACTTC. This translates into CASGGQGDSYEQYF.

This chain uses TRBV3-1 (or the pseudogene TRBV3-2) with TRBJ2-5, with TRBD1 identical over 7 bases. Germline loops: CDR1 LGHDT, CDR2 YNNKEL (reference sequence). Trimming cost V 0 bases and J 4 bases; bases outside gene matches: 5. The CDR3 contains 15 residues. The CDR3 DNA sequence: TGTGCCAGCAGCCAAGATTCGACAGGGCCAGAGACCCAGTACTTC. Translated, it gives CASSQDSTGPETQYF.

V usage is TRBV5-6 and J usage is TRBJ1-2; 10 bases match TRBD1. The CDR3 contains 15 residues. V lost 4 bases and J lost 6; bases outside the gene matches: 9. The germline gives CDR1 SGHDT, CDR2 YYEEEE. The CDR3 sequence: CASSPAGQGVNGYTF. In DNA, the CDR3 is TGTGCCAGCAGCCCGGCAGGACAGGGGGTGAATGGCTACACCTTC.

The V and J genes are TRBV3-1 (or the pseudogene TRBV3-2) and TRBJ2-3; tentatively, D is TRBD1 (5 bases). The V end was cut by 1 base, the J end by 1 base, with 12 bases between. From germline, CDR1 is LGHDT and CDR2 YNNKEL (reference sequence). The CDR3 spans 16 residues. CDR3 bases: TGTGCCAGCAGCCAAGTCCTCACAGGAGGCACAGATACGCAGTATTTT. As protein: CASSQVLTGGTDTQYF.

The count of this clone is one. This chain connects TRBV9 to TRBJ1-1, with D possibly matching TRBD1 (6 bases). V was pared by 4 bases and J by 2 bases, with 15 bases between. Germline lookup yields CDR1 SGDLS and CDR2 YYNGEE. CDR3 length: 15 amino acids. The DNA of the CDR3 is TGTGCCAGCAGCTCCAACAGGGAGGGAAACACTGAAGCTTTCTTT. It encodes CASSSNREGNTEAFF.

The chain combines TRBV12-3 or TRBV12-4 with TRBJ2-4; TRBD2 is a possible D gene (6 bases). The CDR3 is made up of 12 amino acids. Trimming cost V 7 bases and J 8 bases, with 12 bases left between them. The DNA of the CDR3 is TGTGCCAGCAAACAGGAGGGAGACATTCAGTACTTC. Translation gives CASKQEGDIQYF.

The rearrangement joins TRBV11-3 to TRBJ2-5; 8 nucleotides align to TRBD1. The V gene end was trimmed by 4 bases and the J gene end by 2 bases; junction bases not matched to a gene: 6. This CDR3 is 15 amino acids long. CDR1 is SGHNT, CDR2 YENEEA, per germline. DNA for the CDR3: TGTGCCAGCAGCTCGACAGGGGTACAACAAGAGACCCAGTACTTC. It specifies CASSSTGVQQETQYF.

The chain carries TRBV19 and TRBJ1-1, with unresolved D. The V gene's germline CDR1 is LNHDA and CDR2 SQIVND (reference sequence). Between the trimmed V and J ends, which lost 3 bases and 2 bases, there was a span of 10 bases. There are 14 residues in the CDR3. The CDR3 nucleotides are TGTGCCAGTAGTATTCAGAGGGTTAACACTGAAGCTTTCTTT. Protein sequence: CASSIQRVNTEAFF.

The chain joins TRBV6-6 to TRBJ1-2; 8 bases align to TRBD1. The V and J ends lost 7 bases and 6 bases, in that order; junction bases with no gene match: 7. Looked up from germline, CDR1 is MNHNY and CDR2 is SVGAGI (reference sequence). CDR3 length equals 13 residues. This chain's CDR3 is CASTPRQGHGYTF. CDR3 nucleotide sequence: TGTGCCAGCACCCCTAGACAGGGGCATGGCTACACCTTC.

The table lists this clone with a few counts. J is TRBJ1-5 and V is TRBV11-2; D is perhaps TRBD1 (6 bases). The V end was cut by 0 bases, the J end by 4 bases, with 10 bases between. The CDR3 is 15 amino acids. The germline CDR1 and CDR2 sequences are SGHAT and FQNNGV. The CDR3 sequence: CASSLDGRGNQPQHF. The CDR3 coding sequence is TGTGCCAGCAGCTTAGATGGCAGGGGTAATCAGCCCCAGCATTTT.

The chain has TRBV5-1 and TRBJ1-2, with 7 bases lining up with TRBD1. V shed 4 bases, J shed 6 bases, and the junction held 15 bases outside the gene matches. CDR1 is SGHRS, CDR2 YFSETQ, per germline. The CDR3 extends over 16 amino acids. The CDR3 DNA follows: TGCGCCAGCAGCAAGGAGACAGGGTTCGGCGGGGATGGCTACACCTTC. This encodes CASSKETGFGGDGYTF.

This rearrangement joins TRBV5-1 to TRBJ2-1; the match to TRBD2 covers 9 bases. This CDR3 contains 16 residues. CDR1 is SGHRS, CDR2 YFSETQ, per germline. The V segment lost 4 bases and the J segment 7 bases; nucleotides outside the gene matches: 12. The CDR3 DNA is TGCGCCAGCAGCAACTCATTAGCGGGGGTCGAGAATGAGCAGTTCTTC. Protein: CASSNSLAGVENEQFF.

This sequence joins TRBV18 and TRBJ1-4, with a weak D call TRBD1 (6 bases). Trimming stripped 6 bases from V and 8 bases from J, with 19 bases between. This CDR3 comprises 15 residues. Germline V gene lookup returns CDR1 KGHSH and CDR2 LQKENI. Written as DNA, the CDR3 is TGTGCCAGCTCTTATACCACAGGGTTGGAAGAAAAACTGTTTTTT. Its translation is CASSYTTGLEEKLFF.

The chain uses TRBV21-1 and TRBJ2-2; the table's D call of TRBD1 was not tested on the DNA. TRBV21-1 corresponds to a pseudogene. The CDR3 consists of 16 residues. CDR3 protein: CASSKRETGSGGELFF. For the CDR3, the DNA is TGTGCCAGCAGCAAAAGGGAGACAGGGTCCGGCGGGGAGCTGTTTTTT.

This clone was seen a single time. The chain joins TRBV7-2 to TRBJ2-3; 9 bases map to TRBD2. The CDR3 consists of 15 residues. The junction had 9 bases not matched to a gene; V was cut back by 7 bases and J by 4 bases. Per the germline V gene, CDR1 is SGHTA and CDR2 is FQGNSA. CDR3 coding DNA: TGTGCCAGCACTAACCGTGGCGGGGGGGCAGATACGCAGTATTTT. It specifies CASTNRGGGADTQYF. The full variable domain, its missing parts supplied by reference TRBV7-2 and TRBJ2-3, is GAGVSQSPSNKVTEKGKDVELRCDPISGHTALYWYRQSLGQGLEFLIYFQGNSAPDKSGLPSDRFSAERTGGSVSTLTIQRTQQEDSAVYLCASTNRGGGADTQYFGPGTRLTVL.

The CDR3 spells CASSEVLGQGGETQYF. CDR3 in DNA: TGTGCCAGCAGTGAGGTCTTGGGGCAGGGGGGAGAGACCCAGTACTTC. The rearrangement joins TRBV6-1 to TRBJ2-5, with D maybe TRBD1 (7 bases). The germline gives CDR1 MNHNS, CDR2 SASEGT. Trimming removed 3 bases from V and 4 bases from J, with 18 bases in between. The CDR3 extends over 16 amino acids.